The clone carrying this T cell receptor beta chain was detected only a few times. What it binds is unknown. The germline V and J ends were trimmed by 4 bases and 5 bases, with 15 bases remaining between them. Germline V gene lookup returns CDR1 SGHRS and CDR2 YFSETQ. The CDR3 sequence is 14 residues long. It was with a sample-barcoded 5' primer and a J-beta primer mix that a second PCR of roughly 7 to 12 cycles was run. TCRdb fed the 5' RACE reads into MiXCR, producing one record per CDR3 protein. The sample holds some 1.6 million distinct CDR3 sequences, approximately 32% seen once. The data originate from a study of blood T cells in healthy people across ages. Study-wide findings and caveats: Diversity estimates from one million T cells were considered underestimates.

The V and J genes are TRBV5-1 and TRBJ1-2; D unclear. Source material: blood. The TCR was taken from a young woman in good health. CDR3 residues: CASSRDRNRYGYTF. The CDR3 DNA sequence: TGCGCCAGCAGCCGAGACCGCAACCGGTATGGCTACACCTTC.